This T cell receptor (beta chain) was retrieved from a study of metastatic and nonmetastatic thyroid tumors. Background on the study: Comparison of repertoires was carried out across blood and tumor or nodule tissue from malignant and benign thyroid patients.

This clone was recorded many times. In the authors' methods: Building a distant-metastasis classifier for papillary thyroid cancer drew on CDR3 differences across clinicopathological groups. With MiXCR, TCRdb reprocessed the PCR reads. The V and J calls follow TCRdb's processing rather than the paper's. Among about 50,000 clones, 20% were seen once, and the ten largest hold about 4.1%. The entire patient cohort was treatment-naive prior to thyroid surgery. The sample consisted of blood. This sequence was found in a female donor with papillary thyroid cancer or a benign thyroid nodule (not recorded which). Some clones in this sample may be carry-over from other donors' samples.

The CDR3 bases are TGCAGTGCTAGAGATGGACAGGCTTACTCCTACAATGAGCAGTTCTTC. Its translation: CSARDGQAYSYNEQFF. This sequence joins TRBV20-1 and TRBJ2-1, with 7 bases identical to TRBD1. Trimming at V came to 0 bases and at J to 0 bases, leaving 5 bases not matched to a gene. This CDR3 has 16 amino acids. Per germline, CDR1 DFQATT and CDR2 SNEGSKA (reference sequence).